This T cell receptor (beta chain) was captured in a study of vaccination and CD4 T cells after COVID-19. Study details: Convalescent patients gave post-COVID blood a median around 91 days post-diagnosis, range 35 to 161. Overlapping spike peptides of SARS-CoV-2, HCoV-NL63, HCoV-OC43 and HCoV-229E were used, and cells were stimulated with them.

As to treatment: approximately nine-day PBMC culture with coronavirus spike peptide pools or control peptides (ViraFEST assay). Comments on this clonotype: What it recognizes is unknown.

CDR1 is SGHNT and CDR2 is YENEEA in the germline V gene. V trimming: 3 bases; J trimming: 5 bases; junction bases outside the gene matches: 2. The CDR3 has 15 residues. The Oncomine TCR Beta short-read assay was applied to DNA of cultured CD4+ T cells. TCRdb itself ran the PCR reads through MiXCR, one entry per CDR3 protein. This sample has about 23,000 distinct CDR3 sequences, with 58% found just once. The V gene is TRBV11-3, the J gene TRBJ1-6, with TRBD1 matching 9 bases. The sequence was collected from a human donor who had recovered from COVID-19. Sequencing was done on a sample of CD4+ T cells from blood, cultured in vitro. The CDR3 here is CASSFRQGDNSPLHF. The CDR3 DNA reads as TGTGCCAGCAGCTTCCGACAGGGGGATAATTCACCCCTCCACTTT.